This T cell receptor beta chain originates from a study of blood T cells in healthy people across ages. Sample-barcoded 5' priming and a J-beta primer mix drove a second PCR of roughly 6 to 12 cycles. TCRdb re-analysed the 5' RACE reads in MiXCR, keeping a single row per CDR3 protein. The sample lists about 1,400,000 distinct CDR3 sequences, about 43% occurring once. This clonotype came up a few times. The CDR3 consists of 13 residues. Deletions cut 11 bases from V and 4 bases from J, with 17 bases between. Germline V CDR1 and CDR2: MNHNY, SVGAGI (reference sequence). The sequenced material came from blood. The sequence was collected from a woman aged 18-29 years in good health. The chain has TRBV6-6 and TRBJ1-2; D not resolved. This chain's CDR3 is CALRVAWGYGYTF. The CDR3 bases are TGTGCCCTTCGGGTCGCATGGGGCTATGGCTACACCTTC.